This is a list of T cell receptor beta chains from one sample in a study of shared clonotypes between healthy human individuals. The repertoire was sequenced with immunoSEQ multiplex PCR; TCRdb's copy has only in-frame clones and lacks some. The sample yields approximately 2.4 million clones, 90% to 96% seen once. Sequenced material: naive CD4+ T cells sorted from blood. Source of these receptors: a man aged 18 to 30 in good health. CDR3s include the opening cysteine and the closing phenylalanine or tryptophan. Each record gives: clone size, J gene, V gene, D gene, CDR3 DNA, CDR3 protein. D genes are given only for firm matches. Only some rows state a clone size, as once, few, many or a class for expanded clones.

.,TRBJ2-5,TRBV25-1,TRBD2,TGTGCCAGCAGTGAAACGGCTAGCGGGAGGGCCGCGGAGACCCAGTACTTC,CASSETASGRAAETQYF
.,TRBJ2-7,TRBV7-9,.,TGTGCCAGCACCCACGGGGGCAACAACGAGCAGTACTTC,CASTHGGNNEQYF
.,TRBJ1-2,TRBV18,.,TGTGCCAGCTCACCACTCTCAGAGGCTGATGGCTACACCTTC,CASSPLSEADGYTF
.,TRBJ2-6,TRBV2,TRBD1,TGTGCCAGCAGGGGGGACAGTGGCCCGGTCCTGACTTTC,CASRGDSGPVLTF
.,TRBJ1-5,TRBV4-1,TRBD1,TGCGCCAGCAGCCAAGTATCGGGACAGGTACAGCATTTT,CASSQVSGQVQHF
.,TRBJ2-1,TRBV7-7,TRBD1,TGTGCTAGCAGCAAGGACAGGAACAATGAGCAGTTCTTC,CASSKDRNNEQFF
.,TRBJ2-3,TRBV10-3,TRBD2,TGTGCCATCAGACTAGCGGGAGGTGCAGATACGCAGTATTTT,CAIRLAGGADTQYF
.,TRBJ1-1,TRBV28,.,TGTGCCAGCAGTTTAACACAGTACGCGGGGACTGAAGCTTTCTTT,CASSLTQYAGTEAFF
once,TRBJ2-2,TRBV19,TRBD2,TGTGCCAGTAGCGGACTAGCGGTAAACACCGGGGAGCTGTTTTTT,CASSGLAVNTGELFF
.,TRBJ2-3,TRBV4-1,TRBD2,TGCGCCAGCAGCCAAGGGGGCGGGAGGAGCCCAGATACGCAGTATTTT,CASSQGGGRSPDTQYF
.,TRBJ1-4,TRBV28,.,TGTGCCAGCAGGCTAGTTTCCGACGGTGAAAAACTGTTTTTT,CASRLVSDGEKLFF
.,TRBJ2-1,TRBV5-1,TRBD1,TGCGCCAGCAGCTTGAGACAGGGATTCTACAATGAGCAGTTCTTC,CASSLRQGFYNEQFF
.,TRBJ2-7,TRBV11-1,.,TGTGCCAGCAGCCCCCAGGTGGGTTACTACGAGCAGTACTTC,CASSPQVGYYEQYF
.,TRBJ1-2,TRBV9,.,TGTGCCAGCAGCACCCATTCGCTAGCTAACTATGGCTACACCTTC,CASSTHSLANYGYTF
.,TRBJ2-3,TRBV7-2,TRBD2,TGTGCCACGGGACTAGCAGGAAAAACAGATACGCAGTATTTT,CATGLAGKTDTQYF
.,TRBJ2-7,TRBV6-5,TRBD1,TGTGCCAGCAGTTACGGGCAGGGGGTCTACGAGCAGTACTTC,CASSYGQGVYEQYF
once,TRBJ1-5,TRBV7-9,.,TGTGCCAGCAGCGATACGACAGTCCCTAGCAATCAGCCCCAGCATTTT,CASSDTTVPSNQPQHF
.,TRBJ2-2,TRBV27,.,TGTGCCAGCAGTTTTTTGGCTAGCCCCTTCCGAGGGGAGCTGTTTTTT,CASSFLASPFRGELFF
.,TRBJ1-4,TRBV28,TRBD1,TGTGCCAGCAGCTCCCTCAGGGGGCGCGATGAAAAACTGTTTTTT,CASSSLRGRDEKLFF
.,TRBJ2-6,TRBV18,.,TGTGCCAGCTCACCATTACCTGGGGCCAACGTCCTGACTTTC,CASSPLPGANVLTF
.,TRBJ1-1,TRBV29-1,TRBD1,TGCAGCGTCGCCCAGACAGGGGTGAACACTGAAGCTTTCTTT,CSVAQTGVNTEAFF
once,TRBJ2-5,TRBV20-1,.,TGCAGTGCTCAATACGGAGAGACCCAGTACTTC,CSAQYGETQYF
.,TRBJ2-7,TRBV6-1,TRBD2,TGTGCCAGCAGTGAATCCCGGACTAGCGGGGGGTTGCAGTACTTC,CASSESRTSGGLQYF
.,TRBJ1-1,TRBV10-2,.,TGCGCCAGCAGTGGACTGAACATGAACACTGAAGCTTTCTTT,CASSGLNMNTEAFF